A selection of T cell receptor beta chains follows, all from one sample in a study of cytomegalovirus exposure and HLA in healthy donors. Assay: immunoSEQ multiplex PCR; the TCRdb copy retains only in-frame clones and omits some. Of 170,000 or so clones listed, around three quarters are singletons. Sequencing was done on a sample of PBMCs. These receptors originate from a woman aged 50 to 60 in good health and CMV-seropositive. Both conserved end residues are part of each CDR3. The size of a clone is reported for some rows only, either as once, few or many, or as a class for expanded clones.

j_call clone_size v_call cdr3_aa
TRBJ1-2 NA TRBV4-3 CASSQDHYGNYGYTF
TRBJ2-3 NA TRBV9 CASSVAEGGPTDTQYF
TRBJ2-1 NA TRBV15 CATTLAGLYNEQFF
TRBJ2-1 once TRBV6-5 CASSSNSGGIYNEQFF
TRBJ1-1 NA TRBV29-1 CSAQRGQNTEAFF
TRBJ2-3 few TRBV5-1 CASSPVGAGQGTDTQYF
TRBJ1-2 NA TRBV5-1 CASSLGEGGYGYTF
TRBJ2-4 NA TRBV6-5 CASSEGVNEYF
TRBJ2-1 NA TRBV6-4 CASSDLGRANEQFF
TRBJ1-4 NA TRBV7-9 CASSLRGDDYEKLFF
TRBJ1-6 NA TRBV7-2 CASIKAGGFYNSPLHF
TRBJ2-2 once TRBV29-1 CSGQRVTGELFF
TRBJ1-4 NA TRBV11-2 CASSLIPDEKLFF
TRBJ2-1 NA TRBV7-2 CASSFTSGGDNEQFF
TRBJ1-5 NA TRBV7-6 CASSPGTGDQPQHF
TRBJ2-5 NA TRBV5-1 CASSSNGGAETQYF
TRBJ2-3 NA TRBV7-3 CASSSNTDTQYF
TRBJ2-2 NA TRBV7-8 CASSPGLAGGVGELFF
TRBJ1-3 NA TRBV5-4 CASSLGQGNSGNTIYF
TRBJ2-6 NA TRBV25-1 CASSESGSGANVLTF
TRBJ2-7 NA TRBV10-3 CAISEGPSGVDEQYF
TRBJ2-5 once TRBV7-2 CASNFDSGRAGEQYF
TRBJ2-5 NA TRBV27 CASSLRRGRGEETQYF
TRBJ1-1 NA TRBV5-1 CASSLAPTANTEAFF
TRBJ2-1 NA TRBV7-9 CASSPNRQGAQGNEQFF